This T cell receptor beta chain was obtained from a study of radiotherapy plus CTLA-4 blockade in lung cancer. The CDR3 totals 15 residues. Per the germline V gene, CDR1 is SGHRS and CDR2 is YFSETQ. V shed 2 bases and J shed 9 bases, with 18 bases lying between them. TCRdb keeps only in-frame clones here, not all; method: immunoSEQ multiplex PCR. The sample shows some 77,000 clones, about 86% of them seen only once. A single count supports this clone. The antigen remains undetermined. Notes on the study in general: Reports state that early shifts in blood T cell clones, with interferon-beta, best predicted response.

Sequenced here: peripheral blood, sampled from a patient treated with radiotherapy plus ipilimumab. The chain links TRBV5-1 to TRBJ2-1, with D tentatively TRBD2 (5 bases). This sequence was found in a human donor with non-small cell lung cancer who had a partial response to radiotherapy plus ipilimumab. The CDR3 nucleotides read TGCGCCAGCAGCTTAGGCTTGCGCGTCGAGGGTGAGCAGTTCTTC. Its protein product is CASSLGLRVEGEQFF.